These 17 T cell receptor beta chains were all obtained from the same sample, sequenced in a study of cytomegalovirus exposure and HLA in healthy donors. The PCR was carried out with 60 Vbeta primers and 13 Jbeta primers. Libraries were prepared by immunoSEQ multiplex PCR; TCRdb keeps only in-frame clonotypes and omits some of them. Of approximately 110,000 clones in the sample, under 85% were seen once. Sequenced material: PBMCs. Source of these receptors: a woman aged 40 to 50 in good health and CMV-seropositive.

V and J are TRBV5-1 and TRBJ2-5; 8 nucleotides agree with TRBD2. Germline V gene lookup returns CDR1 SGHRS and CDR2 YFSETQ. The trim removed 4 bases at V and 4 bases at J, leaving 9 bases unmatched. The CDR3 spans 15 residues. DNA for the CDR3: TGCGCCAGCAGCCAGCAGAGCGGGAGAGGAGAGACCCAGTACTTC. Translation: CASSQQSGRGETQYF.

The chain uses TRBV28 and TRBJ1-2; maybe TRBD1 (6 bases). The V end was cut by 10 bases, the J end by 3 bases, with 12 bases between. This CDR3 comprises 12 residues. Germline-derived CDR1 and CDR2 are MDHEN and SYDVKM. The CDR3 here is CAIMDSHYGYTF. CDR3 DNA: TGTGCCATAATGGACAGTCACTATGGCTACACCTTC.

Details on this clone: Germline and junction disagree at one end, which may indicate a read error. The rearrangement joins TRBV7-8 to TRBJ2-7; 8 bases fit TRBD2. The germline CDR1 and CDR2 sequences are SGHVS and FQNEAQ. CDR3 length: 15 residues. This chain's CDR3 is CASSDRLARSYERYF. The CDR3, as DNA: TGTGCCAGCAGCGACCGACTAGCGCGTTCCTACGAGCGGTACTTC. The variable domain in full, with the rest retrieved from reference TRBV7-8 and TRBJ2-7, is GAGVSQSPRYKVAKRGQDVALRCDPISGHVSLFWYQQALGQGPEFLTYFQNEAQLDKSGLPSDRFFAERPEGSVSTLKIQRTQQEDSAVYLCASSDRLARSYERYFGPGTRLTVT.

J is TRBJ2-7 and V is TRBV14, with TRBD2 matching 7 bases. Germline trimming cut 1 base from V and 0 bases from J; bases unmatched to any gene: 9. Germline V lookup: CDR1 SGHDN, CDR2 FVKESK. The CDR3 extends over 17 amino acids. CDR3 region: CASSQALPSGLSYEQYF. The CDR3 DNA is TGTGCCAGCAGCCAAGCCCTACCTAGCGGCCTCTCCTACGAGCAGTACTTC. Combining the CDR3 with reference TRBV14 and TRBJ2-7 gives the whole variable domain EAGVTQFPSHSVIEKGQTVTLRCDPISGHDNLYWYRRVMGKEIKFLLHFVKESKQDESGMPNNRFLAERTGGTYSTLKVQPAELEDSGVYFCASSQALPSGLSYEQYFGPGTRLTVT.

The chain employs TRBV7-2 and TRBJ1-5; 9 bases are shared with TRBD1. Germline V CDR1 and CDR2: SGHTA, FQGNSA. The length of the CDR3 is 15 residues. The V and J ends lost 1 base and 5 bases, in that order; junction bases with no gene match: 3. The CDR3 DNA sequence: TGTGCCAGCAGCTTAGGGGGACAGGGAGATCAGCCCCAGCATTTT. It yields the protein CASSLGGQGDQPQHF.

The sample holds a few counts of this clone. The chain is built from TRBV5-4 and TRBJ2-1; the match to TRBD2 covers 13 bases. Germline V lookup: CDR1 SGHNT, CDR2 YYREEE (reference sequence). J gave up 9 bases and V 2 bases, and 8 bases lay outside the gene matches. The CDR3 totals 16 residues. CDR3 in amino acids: CASSFGLAGDGVEQFF. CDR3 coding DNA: TGTGCCAGCAGCTTCGGACTAGCGGGAGACGGCGTTGAGCAGTTCTTC.

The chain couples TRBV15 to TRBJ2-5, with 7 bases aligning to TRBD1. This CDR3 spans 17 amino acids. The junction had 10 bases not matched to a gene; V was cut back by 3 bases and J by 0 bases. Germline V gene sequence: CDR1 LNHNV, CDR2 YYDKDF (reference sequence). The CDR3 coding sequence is TGTGCCACCAGCAGGAACTCGGGACAGAAGTACCAAGAGACCCAGTACTTC. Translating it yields CATSRNSGQKYQETQYF. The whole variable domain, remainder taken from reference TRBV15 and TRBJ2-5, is DAMVIQNPRYQVTQFGKPVTLSCSQTLNHNVMYWYQQKSSQAPKLLFHYYDKDFNNEADTPDNFQSRRPNTSFCFLDIRSPGLGDTAMYLCATSRNSGQKYQETQYFGPGTRLLVL.

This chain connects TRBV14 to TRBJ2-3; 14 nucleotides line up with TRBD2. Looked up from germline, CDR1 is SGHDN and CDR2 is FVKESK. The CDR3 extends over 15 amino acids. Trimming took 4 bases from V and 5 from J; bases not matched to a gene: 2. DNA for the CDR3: TGTGCCAGCAGCCGAGGACTAGCGGGAGGAGATACGCAGTATTTT. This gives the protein CASSRGLAGGDTQYF.

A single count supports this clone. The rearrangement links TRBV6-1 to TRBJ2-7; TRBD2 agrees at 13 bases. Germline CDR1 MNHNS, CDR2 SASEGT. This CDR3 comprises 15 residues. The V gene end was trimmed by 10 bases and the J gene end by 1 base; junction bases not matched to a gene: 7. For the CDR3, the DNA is TGTGCCACCCGGACTAGCGGGAGTTTTTCCTACGAGCAGTACTTC. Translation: CATRTSGSFSYEQYF.

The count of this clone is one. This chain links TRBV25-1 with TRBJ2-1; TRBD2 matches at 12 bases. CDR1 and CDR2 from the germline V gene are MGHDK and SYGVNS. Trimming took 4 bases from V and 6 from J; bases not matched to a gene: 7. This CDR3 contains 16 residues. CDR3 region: CASSARTSGKLNEQFF. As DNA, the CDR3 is TGTGCCAGCAGTGCCCGGACTAGCGGGAAACTCAATGAGCAGTTCTTC. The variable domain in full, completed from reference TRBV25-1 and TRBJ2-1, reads EADIYQTPRYLVIGTGKKITLECSQTMGHDKMYWYQQDPGMELHLIHYSYGVNSTEKGDLSSESTVSRIRTEHFPLTLESARPSHTSQYLCASSARTSGKLNEQFFGPGTRLTVL.

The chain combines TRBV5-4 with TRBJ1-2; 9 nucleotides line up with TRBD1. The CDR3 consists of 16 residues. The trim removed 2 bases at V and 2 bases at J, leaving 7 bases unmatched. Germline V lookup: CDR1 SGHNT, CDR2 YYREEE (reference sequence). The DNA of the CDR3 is TGTGCCAGCAGCTTAGGTGGGACAGGGATAAACTATGGCTACACCTTC. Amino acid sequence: CASSLGGTGINYGYTF.

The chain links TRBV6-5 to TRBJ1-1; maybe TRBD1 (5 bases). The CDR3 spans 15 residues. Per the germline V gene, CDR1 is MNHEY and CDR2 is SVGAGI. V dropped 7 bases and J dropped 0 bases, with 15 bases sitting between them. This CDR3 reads CASIPPGKLNTEAFF. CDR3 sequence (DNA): TGTGCCAGCATCCCGCCAGGGAAACTGAACACTGAAGCTTTCTTT.

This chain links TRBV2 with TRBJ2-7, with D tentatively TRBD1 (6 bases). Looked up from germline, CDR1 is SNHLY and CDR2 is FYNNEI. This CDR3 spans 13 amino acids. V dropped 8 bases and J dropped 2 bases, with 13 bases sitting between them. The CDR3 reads CASSGQLTYEQYF. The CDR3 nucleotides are TGTGCCAGCTCGGGACAATTAACCTACGAGCAGTACTTC.

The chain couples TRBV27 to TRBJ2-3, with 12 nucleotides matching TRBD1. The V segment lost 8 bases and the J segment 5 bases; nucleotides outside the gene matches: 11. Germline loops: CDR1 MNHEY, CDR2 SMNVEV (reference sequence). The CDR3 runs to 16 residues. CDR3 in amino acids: CASSSPGQGAEDTQYF. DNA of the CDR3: TGTGCCAGCTCCTCTCCGGGACAGGGGGCAGAAGATACGCAGTATTTT.

The chain's CDR3 is CASSLTPRGTGMNTEAFF. DNA of the CDR3: TGCGCCAGCAGCTTGACGCCCCGGGGAACCGGGATGAACACTGAAGCTTTCTTT. The chain has TRBV5-1 and TRBJ1-1; D gene ambiguous. The V gene lost 1 base and the J gene lost 0 bases, with 19 bases spanning the gap. The CDR3 loop spans 18 amino acids. Per germline, CDR1 SGHRS and CDR2 YFSETQ.

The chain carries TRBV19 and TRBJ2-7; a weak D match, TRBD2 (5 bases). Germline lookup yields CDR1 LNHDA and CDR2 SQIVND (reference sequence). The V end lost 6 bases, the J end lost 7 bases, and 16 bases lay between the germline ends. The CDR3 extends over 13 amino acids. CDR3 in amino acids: CASSALGSGEQYF. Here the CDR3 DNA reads TGTGCCAGTAGCGCACTGGGGTCGGGGGAGCAGTACTTC.

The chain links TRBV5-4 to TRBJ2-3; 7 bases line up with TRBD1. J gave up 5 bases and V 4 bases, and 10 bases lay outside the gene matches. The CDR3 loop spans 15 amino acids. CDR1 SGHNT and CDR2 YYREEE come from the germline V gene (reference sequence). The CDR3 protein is CASSKGQTVGDTQYF. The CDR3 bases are TGTGCCAGCAGCAAGGGACAGACGGTGGGAGATACGCAGTATTTT.